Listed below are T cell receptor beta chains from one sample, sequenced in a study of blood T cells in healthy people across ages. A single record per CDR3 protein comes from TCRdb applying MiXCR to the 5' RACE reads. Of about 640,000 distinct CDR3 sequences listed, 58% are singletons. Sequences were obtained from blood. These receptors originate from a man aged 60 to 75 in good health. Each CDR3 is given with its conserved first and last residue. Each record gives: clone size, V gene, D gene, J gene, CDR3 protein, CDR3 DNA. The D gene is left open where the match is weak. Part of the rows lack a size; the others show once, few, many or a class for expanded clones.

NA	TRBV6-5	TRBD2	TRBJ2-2	CASSKGRGRPTGELFF	TGTGCCAGCAGCAAGGGGAGGGGTCGACCCACCGGGGAGCTGTTTTTT
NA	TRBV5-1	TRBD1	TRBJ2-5	CASSPAGTDKGTQYF	TGCGCCAGCAGCCCGGCTGGGACAGATAAAGGGACCCAGTACTTC
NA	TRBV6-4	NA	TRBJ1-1	CASSAAGVRNTEAFF	TGTGCCAGCAGCGCCGCAGGTGTCAGGAACACTGAAGCTTTCTTT
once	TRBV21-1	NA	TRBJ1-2	CARALYGYTF	TGTGCCAGGGCCCTCTATGGCTACACCTTC
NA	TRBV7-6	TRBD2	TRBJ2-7	CASSPLAEPTYEQYF	TGTGCCAGCAGCCCTCTAGCGGAGCCTACCTACGAGCAGTACTTC
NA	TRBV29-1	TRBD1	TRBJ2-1	CSVTQGADEQFF	TGCAGCGTGACACAGGGGGCGGATGAGCAGTTCTTC
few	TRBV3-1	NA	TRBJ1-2	CASSQDDGGYTF	TGTGCCAGCAGCCAAGATGACGGGGGCTACACCTTC
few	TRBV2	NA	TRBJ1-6	CASGKKTENSPLHF	TGTGCCAGCGGGAAGAAGACGGAGAATTCACCCCTCCACTTT
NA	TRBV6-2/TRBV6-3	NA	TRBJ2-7	CASSLWSGSTSYEQYF	TGTGCCAGCAGTCTTTGGAGCGGGTCCACATCCTACGAGCAGTACTTC
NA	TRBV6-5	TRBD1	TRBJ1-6	CASSQTGQFSPLHF	TGTGCCAGCAGCCAAACGGGACAGTTTTCACCCCTCCACTTT
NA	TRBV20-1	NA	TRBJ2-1	CSAPGRGAENEQFF	TGCAGTGCTCCAGGTCGGGGGGCTGAGAATGAGCAGTTCTTC
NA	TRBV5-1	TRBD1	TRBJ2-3	CASSLDSPLGQGVTDTQYF	TGCGCCAGCAGCTTGGATTCCCCCTTAGGACAGGGAGTCACAGATACGCAGTATTTT
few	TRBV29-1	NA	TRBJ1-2	CSVEENWTDGYTF	TGCAGCGTTGAAGAGAACTGGACGGATGGCTACACCTTC
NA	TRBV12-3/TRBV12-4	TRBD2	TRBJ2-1	CASSTGLGNEQFF	TGTGCCAGCAGTACGGGACTAGGCAATGAGCAGTTCTTC
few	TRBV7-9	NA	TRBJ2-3	CASSTSLSTDTQYF	TGTGCCAGCAGCACCAGCCTTAGCACAGATACGCAGTATTTT
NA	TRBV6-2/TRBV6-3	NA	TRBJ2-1	CVSSSRGRSYNGQFF	TGTGTCAGCAGTTCCAGGGGCCGCTCCTACAATGGGCAGTTCTTC
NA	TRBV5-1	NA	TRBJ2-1	CASSATGEGNEQFF	TGCGCCAGCAGCGCGACAGGGGAGGGGAATGAGCAGTTCTTC
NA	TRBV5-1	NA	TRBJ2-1	CASSQGVWRVSYNEQFF	TGCGCCAGCAGCCAAGGGGTTTGGCGGGTTTCCTACAATGAGCAGTTCTTC
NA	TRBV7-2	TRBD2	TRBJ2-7	CASSGGTSGGNEQYF	TGTGCCAGCAGCGGCGGGACTAGCGGGGGTAACGAGCAGTACTTC
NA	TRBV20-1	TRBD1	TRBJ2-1	CSARGTGGGKYNEQFF	TGCAGTGCTAGAGGGACAGGGGGGGGAAAATACAATGAGCAGTTCTTC
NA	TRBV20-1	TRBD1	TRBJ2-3	CSAREDRGGTDTQYF	TGCAGTGCTAGAGAGGACAGGGGTGGTACAGATACGCAGTATTTT
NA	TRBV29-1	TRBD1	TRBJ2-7	CSVRDRDYEQYF	TGCAGCGTCCGGGACAGGGACTACGAGCAGTACTTC
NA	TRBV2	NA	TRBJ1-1	CATQRTVNTEAFF	TGTGCCACCCAAAGGACGGTGAACACTGAAGCTTTCTTT
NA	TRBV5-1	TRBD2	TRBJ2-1	CASSPMRGTYNEQFF	TGCGCCAGCAGCCCTATGCGGGGGACCTACAATGAGCAGTTCTTC
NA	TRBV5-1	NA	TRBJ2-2	CASSFGRANTGELFF	TGCGCCAGCAGCTTTGGAAGAGCAAACACCGGGGAGCTGTTTTTT
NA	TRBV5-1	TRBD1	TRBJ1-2	CASSSLRGRIDGYTF	TGCGCCAGCAGCTCCTTAAGGGGGCGCATCGATGGCTACACCTTC
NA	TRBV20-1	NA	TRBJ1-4	CSARPGTTLAEKLFF	TGCAGTGCTAGGCCAGGGACGACTCTGGCTGAAAAACTGTTTTTT
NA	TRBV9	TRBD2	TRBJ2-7	CASSVTGTRTYEQYF	TGTGCCAGCAGCGTTACGGGGACTAGGACCTACGAGCAGTACTTC
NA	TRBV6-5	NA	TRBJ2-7	CASSYSIQTRGPSHEQYF	TGTGCCAGCAGTTACTCGATCCAAACCCGGGGGCCGAGTCACGAGCAGTACTTC
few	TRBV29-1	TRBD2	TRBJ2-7	CSVNESGGYEQYF	TGCAGCGTTAATGAAAGCGGGGGCTACGAGCAGTACTTC
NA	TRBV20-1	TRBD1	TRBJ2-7	CSARAWTGTNEQYF	TGCAGTGCTAGAGCCTGGACAGGGACGAACGAGCAGTACTTC
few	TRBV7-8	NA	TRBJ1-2	CASSFSRTNYGYTF	TGTGCCAGCAGCTTCTCCAGGACTAACTATGGCTACACCTTC
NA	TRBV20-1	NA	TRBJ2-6	CSASGSTGANVLTF	TGCAGTGCTTCGGGTAGTACTGGGGCCAACGTCCTGACTTTC
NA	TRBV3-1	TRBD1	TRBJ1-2	CASSPGQGPRYGYTF	TGTGCCAGCAGCCCCGGACAGGGCCCCCGATATGGCTACACCTTC
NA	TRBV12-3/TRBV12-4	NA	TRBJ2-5	CASSSQGRTQETQYF	TGTGCCAGCAGTTCTCAAGGACGGACCCAAGAGACCCAGTACTTC
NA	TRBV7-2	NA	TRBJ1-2	CASSSQMGRSDGYTF	TGTGCCAGCAGCTCCCAAATGGGGCGGTCCGATGGCTACACCTTC